This TCR beta chain stems from a study of shared clonotypes between healthy human individuals. Study-wide results and limits: Non-shared clonotypes had lower generation probabilities than clonotypes shared by all four sorted-subset donors. Tissues were not sampled, only blood, and their repertoires likely differ. The sharing of roughly 5% of naive CD4 clonotypes was seen across a handful of donors.

Points on this clone: Its cognate antigen is unknown.

The CDR3 totals 13 residues. Trimming removed 5 bases from V and 5 bases from J, with 11 bases in between. Germline V gene sequence: CDR1 KGHSH, CDR2 LQKENI. At deep level, the assay was performed. Libraries were prepared by immunoSEQ multiplex PCR; TCRdb keeps only in-frame clonotypes and omits some of them. The sample consists of some 2.4 million clones, roughly 93% of them appearing once. The chain joins TRBV18 to TRBJ2-3, with D hard to call. This receptor was obtained from a man younger than 30 in good health. Some clones in this sample may be carry-over from other donors' samples. Sample: naive CD4+ T cells from PBMCs. Subset reported: CD45RA+ positively selected. The CDR3 loop reads CASSSPRLDTQYF. The CDR3 DNA reads TGTGCCAGCTCATCGCCCCGGCTAGATACGCAGTATTTT.